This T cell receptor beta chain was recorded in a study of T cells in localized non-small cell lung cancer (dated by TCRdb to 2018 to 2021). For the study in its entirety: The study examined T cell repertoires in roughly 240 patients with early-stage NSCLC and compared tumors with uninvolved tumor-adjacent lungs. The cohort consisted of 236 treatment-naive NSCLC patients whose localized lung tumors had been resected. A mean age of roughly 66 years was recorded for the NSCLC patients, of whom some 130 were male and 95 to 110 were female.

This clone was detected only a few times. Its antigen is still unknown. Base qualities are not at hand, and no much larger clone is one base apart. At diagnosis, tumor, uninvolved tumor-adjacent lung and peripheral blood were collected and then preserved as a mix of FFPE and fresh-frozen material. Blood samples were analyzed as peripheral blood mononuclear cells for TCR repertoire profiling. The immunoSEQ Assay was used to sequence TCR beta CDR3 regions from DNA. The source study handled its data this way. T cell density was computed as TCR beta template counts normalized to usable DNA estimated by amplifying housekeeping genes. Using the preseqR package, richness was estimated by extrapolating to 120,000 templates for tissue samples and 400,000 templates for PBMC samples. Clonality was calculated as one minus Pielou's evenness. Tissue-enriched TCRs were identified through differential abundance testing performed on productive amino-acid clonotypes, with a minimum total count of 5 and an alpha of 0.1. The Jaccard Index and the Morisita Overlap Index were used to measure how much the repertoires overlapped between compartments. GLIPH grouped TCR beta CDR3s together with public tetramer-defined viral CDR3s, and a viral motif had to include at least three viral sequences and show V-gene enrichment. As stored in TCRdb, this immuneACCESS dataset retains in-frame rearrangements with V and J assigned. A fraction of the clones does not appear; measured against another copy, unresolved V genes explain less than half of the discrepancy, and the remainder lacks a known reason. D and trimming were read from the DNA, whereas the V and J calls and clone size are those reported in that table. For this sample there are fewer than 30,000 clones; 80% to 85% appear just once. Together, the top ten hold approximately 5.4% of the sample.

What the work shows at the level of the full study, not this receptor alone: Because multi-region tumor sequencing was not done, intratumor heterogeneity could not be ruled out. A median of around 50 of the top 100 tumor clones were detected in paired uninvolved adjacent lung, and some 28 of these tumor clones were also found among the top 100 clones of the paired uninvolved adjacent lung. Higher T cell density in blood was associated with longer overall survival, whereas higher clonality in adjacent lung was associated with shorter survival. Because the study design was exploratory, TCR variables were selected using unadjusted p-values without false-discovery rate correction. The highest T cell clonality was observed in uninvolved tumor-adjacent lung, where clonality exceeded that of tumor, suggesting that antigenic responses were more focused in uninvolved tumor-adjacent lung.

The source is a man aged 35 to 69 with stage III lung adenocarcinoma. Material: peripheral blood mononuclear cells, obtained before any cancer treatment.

The CDR3 region reads CASSEGGQETQYF. The DNA is TGTGCCAGCAGTGAAGGGGGGCAAGAGACCCAGTACTTC. In this chain, TRBV25-1 is recombined with TRBJ2-5; TRBD2 is perhaps the D gene, given 6 matching bases. Sequences MGHDK (CDR1) and SYGVNS (CDR2) are obtained from the germline V gene. A distance of 6 bases separates the germline ends of V and J, which lose 2 bases and 2 bases respectively. The CDR3 starts with the cysteine, ends with the phenylalanine, and has 13 residues. Only the CDR3 DNA stays, 39 bases, in frame from base 1.